The 27 T cell receptor beta chains listed next were all sequenced from one sample in a study of human T cells and chemical hapten exposure. One entry per CDR3 protein, called by TCRdb with MiXCR from the RACE reads. The sample shows tens of thousands of distinct CDR3 sequences, 9.3% of them seen only once. Time point described: patch test 1, 2 weeks after DPC sensitization. Treatment given: therapeutic diphenylcyclopropenone sensitization with weekly scalp DPC. Specimen: whole blood, collected in connection with sensitization to the hapten diphenylcyclopropenone (DPC). These receptors were obtained from a woman aged 40 to 50 with alopecia areata. Some clones in this sample may be carry-over from other donors' samples.

In regard to this clonotype: A junction boundary mismatches the germline segment, possibly from a read error. V gene TRBV4-3 combines with J gene TRBJ2-5; D is possibly TRBD2 (6 bases). The CDR3 runs 16 residues. Germline lookup yields CDR1 LGHNA and CDR2 YSLEER. CDR3 in DNA: TGCGCCACCAGCCAAGGGTATGGTCCGGGGGAAGAGACCCAGTACTTC. Translating gives CATSQGYGPGEETQYF.

This clonotype was observed a few times. The genes are TRBV7-3 and TRBJ2-7, with TRBD1 as a possible D gene (5 bases). The CDR3 runs 15 residues. V lost 5 bases and J 5 bases, leaving 19 bases between the germline ends. Germline-derived CDR1 and CDR2 are SGHTA and FQGTGA. CDR3 in DNA: TGTGCCAGCAGCCCCCGCCAGGGTCTCTCTAACGAGCAGTACTTC. Translation: CASSPRQGLSNEQYF. The variable domain in full, completed from reference TRBV7-3 and TRBJ2-7, reads GAGVSQTPSNKVTEKGKYVELRCDPISGHTALYWYRQSLGQGPEFLIYFQGTGAADDSGLPNDRFFAVRPEGSVSTLKIQRTERGDSAVYLCASSPRQGLSNEQYFGPGTRLTVT.

In this sample, this clonotype turned up many times. V is TRBV7-9 and J is TRBJ2-5; no clear D gene. Germline CDR1 is SEHNR and CDR2 is FQNEAQ (reference sequence). The CDR3 contains 12 residues. Between the trimmed V and J ends, which lost 10 bases and 5 bases, there was a span of 14 bases. CDR3 DNA: TGTGCCACCACGCGCAGCCGGGAGACCCAGTACTTC. As protein: CATTRSRETQYF.

This clonotype was detected a few times. The chain carries TRBV6-5 and TRBJ1-3; 7 bases line up with TRBD1. V trimming: 6 bases; J trimming: 0 bases; junction bases outside the gene matches: 8. CDR1 is MNHEY, CDR2 SVGAGI, per germline. This CDR3 comprises 16 residues. Here the CDR3 DNA reads TGTGCCAGCAGGGAAGCCGGGACAGCCTCTGGAAACACCATATATTTT. Protein: CASREAGTASGNTIYF.

This clonotype occurred many times. The chain combines TRBV19 with TRBJ2-4; D unclear. CDR1 is LNHDA, CDR2 SQIVND, per germline (reference sequence). The V and J ends lost 5 bases and 0 bases respectively, with 11 bases between them. The CDR3 is 15 amino acids. The CDR3 nucleotides read TGTGCCAGTAGTCCATCGGGCTTAGCCAAAAACATTCAGTACTTC. Encoded protein: CASSPSGLAKNIQYF. Variable domain in full (rest from reference TRBV19 and TRBJ2-4): DGGITQSPKYLFRKEGQNVTLSCEQNLNHDAMYWYRQDPGQGLRLIYYSQIVNDFQKGDIAEGYSVSREKKESFPLTVTSAQKNPTAFYLCASSPSGLAKNIQYFGAGTRLSVL.

This clonotype was counted between two and nine times. The J gene is TRBJ1-5, the V gene TRBV6-1; TRBD1 is a possible D gene (5 bases). Between the trimmed V and J ends, which lost 5 bases and 5 bases, there was a span of 13 bases. Germline V lookup: CDR1 MNHNS, CDR2 SASEGT. This CDR3 region has 14 residues. The CDR3 DNA is TGTGCCAGCAGTTACGGGACGGCGGATCAGCCCCAGCATTTT. Translating gives CASSYGTADQPQHF.

This chain joins TRBV5-1 and TRBJ1-4; unclear D gene. The CDR3 has 15 residues. Between the trimmed V and J ends, which lost 4 bases and 1 base, there was a span of 11 bases. Per the germline V gene, CDR1 is SGHRS and CDR2 is YFSETQ. CDR3 sequence: CASSADGLTNEKLFF. The CDR3 DNA is TGCGCCAGCAGCGCGGACGGCCTAACTAATGAAAAACTGTTTTTT. The entire variable domain, with the rest obtained from reference TRBV5-1 and TRBJ1-4, is as follows: KAGVTQTPRYLIKTRGQQVTLSCSPISGHRSVSWYQQTPGQGLQFLFEYFSETQRNKGNFPGRFSGRQFSNSRSEMNVSTLELGDSALYLCASSADGLTNEKLFFGSGTQLSVL.

This clonotype was picked up a small number of times. The chain has TRBV6-5 and TRBJ2-2, with 7 bases fitting TRBD1. This CDR3 is built from 13 residues. Germline V gene data show CDR1 as MNHEY and CDR2 as SVGAGI. In DNA, the CDR3 is TGTGTTGTGACAGGGACGAACACCGGGGAGCTGTTTTTT. It yields the protein CVVTGTNTGELFF.

The V gene is TRBV4-3, the J gene TRBJ1-4; TRBD1 might be the D (6 bases). The CDR3 contains 14 residues. Germline CDR1 reads LGHNA; CDR2 reads YSLEER. Trimming removed 8 bases at V and 4 bases at J, with 14 bases between. DNA of the CDR3: TGCGCCAGCGCACAAGGACAGTTTAATGAAAAACTGTTTTTT. It translates to CASAQGQFNEKLFF.

At least ten counts were recorded for this clonotype. This chain uses TRBV6-6 with TRBJ2-3; the match to TRBD2 covers 10 bases. This CDR3 has 16 residues. V shed 6 bases, J shed 1 base, and the junction held 7 bases outside the gene matches. Germline assignment: CDR1 MNHNY and CDR2 SVGAGI (reference sequence). CDR3 sequence (DNA): TGTGCCAGCAGGCCCTCTAGCGGGGGTGGCACAGATACGCAGTATTTT. Protein product: CASRPSSGGGTDTQYF.

Many counts were recorded for this clonotype. The chain carries TRBV18 and TRBJ2-1; 7 bases fit TRBD1. V gave up 2 bases and J gave up 2 bases; unmatched junction bases: 9. Germline loops: CDR1 KGHSH, CDR2 LQKENI. This CDR3 contains 17 residues. CDR3 loop: CASSPSTDRHTYNEQFF. The CDR3 DNA sequence: TGTGCCAGCTCACCATCAACGGACAGGCACACCTACAATGAGCAGTTCTTC.

This clonotype was detected only a few times. The rearrangement uses TRBV7-3 and TRBJ2-5; no clear D gene. Germline V gene sequence: CDR1 SGHTA, CDR2 FQGTGA. V was trimmed by 3 bases and J by 3 bases, leaving 14 bases between them. The CDR3 loop spans 15 amino acids. The CDR3 spells CASSFTPQVEETQYF. The DNA of the CDR3 is TGTGCCAGCAGCTTCACACCTCAGGTTGAAGAGACCCAGTACTTC.

This clonotype was found many times. This chain uses TRBV6-5 with TRBJ1-5; D is possibly TRBD1 (5 bases). Trimming left V 5 bases short and J 5 bases short, with 13 bases between. Germline CDR1 and CDR2: MNHEY and SVGAGI. CDR3 length equals 14 residues. The CDR3 is CASSPGTDHQPQHF. DNA of the CDR3: TGTGCCAGCAGTCCCGGGACGGATCATCAGCCCCAGCATTTT.

At least ten counts were recorded for this clonotype. The chain employs TRBV5-1 and TRBJ2-4, with D perhaps given as TRBD1 or TRBD2 (5 bases each). In germline, CDR1 is SGHRS, CDR2 YFSETQ. CDR3 size: 15 residues. V was pared by 0 bases and J by 2 bases, with 9 bases between. CDR3 sequence: CASSLDGGTKNIQYF. CDR3 coding DNA: TGCGCCAGCAGCTTGGATGGGGGTACCAAAAACATTCAGTACTTC.

V usage is TRBV27 and J usage is TRBJ1-1; D remains ambiguous. V was shortened by 6 bases and J by 2 bases, with 16 bases between the two germline ends. CDR1 and CDR2 (germline): MNHEY, SMNVEV (reference sequence). The CDR3 covers 15 residues. CDR3 in amino acids: CASSSPGLVNTEAFF. As DNA, the CDR3 is TGTGCCAGCAGCTCCCCCGGACTGGTTAACACTGAAGCTTTCTTT.

This clonotype was seen many times. The chain recombines TRBV2 with TRBJ2-3; D not certain. The CDR3 length is 14 residues. Germline CDR1 and CDR2: SNHLY and FYNNEI. Trimming left V 5 bases short and J 6 bases short, with 15 bases between. CDR3 sequence: CASSPGPESDTQYF. In nucleotides, the CDR3 is TGTGCCAGCAGTCCGGGTCCCGAGTCGGATACGCAGTATTTT.

This clonotype appeared a few times. V is TRBV20-1 and J is TRBJ2-2; D may be TRBD1 (5 bases). The CDR3 is 14 residues long. Germline V gene sequence: CDR1 DFQATT, CDR2 SNEGSKA (reference sequence). Trimming stripped 3 bases from V and 5 bases from J, with 13 bases between. The CDR3 DNA reads as TGCAGTGCTAGCCAGGGAAGATCGACCGGGGAGCTGTTTTTT. It encodes CSASQGRSTGELFF.

The table lists this clonotype with a few counts. The chain joins TRBV11-2 to TRBJ2-1, with D unclear. The CDR3 length is 14 residues. V was clipped by 5 bases and J by 4 bases, with 12 bases between them. The V gene's germline CDR1 is SGHAT and CDR2 FQNNGV. CDR3 region: CASSPRYIYNEQFF. DNA for the CDR3: TGTGCCAGCAGCCCCCGATATATTTACAATGAGCAGTTCTTC. Complete variable domain (other parts from reference TRBV11-2 and TRBJ2-1): EAGVAQSPRYKIIEKRQSVAFWCNPISGHATLYWYQQILGQGPKLLIQFQNNGVVDDSQLPKDRFSAERLKGVDSTLKIQPAKLEDSAVYLCASSPRYIYNEQFFGPGTRLTVL.

There are many counts of this clonotype. The genes are TRBV6-1 and TRBJ2-5; 12 bases map to TRBD2. The CDR3 is made up of 16 amino acids. J was trimmed by 5 bases and V by 4 bases; bases with no gene match: 8. Germline CDR1 MNHNS, CDR2 SASEGT. CDR3 sequence (DNA): TGTGCCAGCAGTGTCACCACTAGCGGGGGGCAGGAGACCCAGTACTTC. It is translated as CASSVTTSGGQETQYF.

This clonotype was observed at least ten times. The rearrangement links TRBV7-2 to TRBJ2-1; 13 bases are a match to TRBD2. The germline gives CDR1 SGHTA, CDR2 FQGNSA. V was pared by 5 bases and J by 4 bases, with 2 bases of the junction left unmatched. The length of the CDR3 is 15 residues. The CDR3 is CASSPTSGGYNEQFF. CDR3 nucleotide sequence: TGTGCCAGCAGCCCGACTAGCGGGGGGTACAATGAGCAGTTCTTC.

Ten or more counts support this clonotype. The chain combines TRBV21-1 with TRBJ1-4; TRBD1 is the table's D call, not checked against the DNA. TRBV21-1 is a pseudogene. This CDR3 spans 17 amino acids. CDR3 amino acids: CASREGDSHPSREKLFF. The CDR3 DNA follows: TGTGCCAGCAGAGAGGGGGACAGTCACCCCTCGCGTGAAAAACTGTTTTTT.

The table lists this clonotype with many counts. The rearrangement joins TRBV20-1 to TRBJ2-2; TRBD1 matches 8 bases. The J segment lost 5 bases and the V segment lost 3 bases, leaving 2 bases of the junction unmatched. Germline values: CDR1 DFQATT, CDR2 SNEGSKA (reference sequence). The CDR3 sequence is 13 residues long. The CDR3 DNA is TGCAGTGCTAGGGACAGGGTAACCGGGGAGCTGTTTTTT. Protein product: CSARDRVTGELFF.

In the case of this clonotype: A much larger clone differs from this one at a single base, so this may be a read error. The chain links TRBV6-5 to TRBJ1-6, with 8 nucleotides matching TRBD1. CDR3 size: 13 residues. Germline CDR1 is MNHEY and CDR2 is SVGAGI. The CDR3 coding sequence is TGTGCCAGCAGGAGACAGGGGTCCTCACCCCTCTACTTT. Translation: CASRRQGSSPLYF.

This clonotype was picked up many times. The genes are TRBV12-3 or TRBV12-4 and TRBJ1-5, with D unresolved. The CDR3 consists of 17 residues. V lost 5 bases and J 7 bases, leaving 24 bases between the germline ends. CDR3 protein: CASSPAWGLAYGQPQHF. CDR3 bases: TGTGCCAGCAGTCCCGCCTGGGGTTTGGCTTACGGCCAGCCCCAGCATTTT.

Ten or more counts support this clonotype. The chain links TRBV12-3 or TRBV12-4 to TRBJ1-3; weak D call: TRBD1 (6 bases). The ends were cut back, 7 bases at V and 2 bases at J, with 12 bases in the middle. The CDR3 is made up of 14 amino acids. CDR3 bases: TGTGCCAGCACCAGAAAGGGGGCTGGAAACACCATATATTTT. Translated: CASTRKGAGNTIYF.

There are many counts of this clonotype. V and J are TRBV5-1 and TRBJ1-2; D might be TRBD1 (6 bases). V was pared by 3 bases and J by 3 bases, with 21 bases between. This CDR3 is 17 amino acids long. Germline CDR1 SGHRS, CDR2 YFSETQ. The CDR3 DNA follows: TGCGCCAGCAGCTCTAGGGACATCGGGGTTCGGGACTATGGCTACACCTTC. It encodes CASSSRDIGVRDYGYTF.

This clonotype occurred a few times. CDR3: CASSFKSYEQYF. In nucleotides, the CDR3 is TGTGCCAGCAGCTTCAAATCCTACGAGCAGTACTTC. This chain connects TRBV12-3 or TRBV12-4 to TRBJ2-7, with no clear D. The CDR3 loop spans 12 amino acids. Trimming cost V 6 bases and J 1 base, with 7 bases left between them.